The subject of this entry is one TCR beta chain. As yet, its antigen is unknown. The sample originates from a study of T cells in localized non-small cell lung cancer. General observations from the study: Adjacent uninvolved lung had the highest clonality, suggesting focused antigen responses.

TCRdb's table, derived via immunoSEQ multiplex PCR, lists solely in-frame clones and lacks some. The table has approximately 41,000 clones, about nine tenths seen once. The CDR3 consists of 14 residues. The V and J ends lost 4 bases and 4 bases, in that order; junction bases with no gene match: 6. CDR1 is SGHRS, CDR2 YFSETQ, per germline. The gene calls are TRBV5-1 and TRBJ1-1, with TRBD1 identical over 8 bases. The sample in question was peripheral blood mononuclear cells, obtained before any cancer treatment. This clonotype originated in a male donor older than 55 with stage II lung adenocarcinoma. The CDR3 is CASSNQGASTEAFF. Here the CDR3 DNA reads TGCGCCAGCAGCAACCAGGGGGCATCCACTGAAGCTTTCTTT.